Each of the 15 T cell receptor beta chains below was sequenced from the same sample in a study of T-cell reconstitution after alpha-beta-depleted transplantation in children. Using unique molecular identifiers, the investigators prepared the TCRbeta library. TCRdb re-called the PCR reads with MiXCR, one entry per CDR3 protein. The repertoire holds over 85,000 distinct CDR3 sequences, with 7.5% to 9.5% as singletons. Source: PBMCs, taken before TCRalphabeta/CD19-depleted stem cell transplant. The receptors were gathered from a boy between 2 and 10 years old with acute lymphoblastic leukemia, due to receive a stem cell transplant.

A few counts support this clonotype. The V call is TRBV21-1, the J call TRBJ2-3; no DNA check was done on the table's D call, TRBD2. TRBV21-1 is a listed pseudogene. The length of the CDR3 is 15 residues. CDR3 bases: TGTGCCAGCAGCGCAGCCGGGGACCTAGGGGATACGCAGTATTTT. Encoded protein: CASSAAGDLGDTQYF.

This chain's CDR3 is CASSQIGAGTKNQPQHF. CDR3 nucleotide sequence: TGCGCCAGCAGCCAAATAGGAGCAGGGACTAAAAATCAGCCCCAGCATTTT. The V gene is TRBV4-1, the J gene TRBJ1-5; D may be TRBD1 (5 bases). The germline V gene encodes CDR1 MGHRA and CDR2 YSYEKL. This CDR3 has 17 amino acids. Trimming left V 2 bases short and J 4 bases short, with 18 bases between.

This clonotype was detected only a few times. V and J are TRBV4-2 and TRBJ2-2, with TRBD1 matching over 7 bases. The CDR3 is 17 residues long. Germline loops: CDR1 LGHNA, CDR2 YNFKEQ. V was clipped by 4 bases and J by 0 bases; unmatched bases: 8. This CDR3 is CASSLRRQGPNTGELFF. The DNA of the CDR3 is TGTGCCAGCAGCCTTCGCCGACAGGGCCCGAACACCGGGGAGCTGTTTTTT.

This clonotype was observed at least ten times. V usage is TRBV2 and J usage is TRBJ2-1, with D tentatively TRBD1 (6 bases). The CDR3 sequence is 15 residues long. The V gene lost 4 bases and the J gene lost 1 base, with 11 bases spanning the gap. Per the germline V gene, CDR1 is SNHLY and CDR2 is FYNNEI. This chain's CDR3 is CASSARGLSYNEQFF. DNA of the CDR3: TGTGCCAGCAGTGCCAGGGGCCTTTCCTACAATGAGCAGTTCTTC.

This rearrangement joins TRBV7-2 to TRBJ1-4; D unresolved. Trimming left V 3 bases short and J 4 bases short, with 9 bases between. This CDR3 comprises 14 residues. The germline CDR1 and CDR2 sequences are SGHTA and FQGNSA. CDR3 amino acids: CASSFSVRNEKLFF. The CDR3 DNA reads TGTGCCAGCAGCTTCTCGGTTCGTAATGAAAAACTGTTTTTT.

The V and J genes are TRBV20-1 and TRBJ2-7; 11 bases are shared with TRBD2. V shed 3 bases, J shed 1 base, and the junction held 8 bases outside the gene matches. Germline lookup yields CDR1 DFQATT and CDR2 SNEGSKA (reference sequence). This CDR3 has 16 amino acids. The DNA for the CDR3 is TGCAGTGCTAGTGTGGGTAGCGGGGGGGCTTCCTACGAGCAGTACTTC. This gives the protein CSASVGSGGASYEQYF.

This clonotype was seen repeatedly, ten times or more. The V call is TRBV20-1, the J call TRBJ2-7; D possibly corresponds to TRBD1 (6 bases). The CDR3 totals 15 residues. CDR1 is DFQATT, CDR2 SNEGSKA, per germline (reference sequence). V was pared by 1 base and J by 2 bases, with 15 bases between. The CDR3 reads CSARGQTGTTYEQYF. The CDR3 DNA is TGCAGTGCTAGAGGTCAAACAGGGACCACCTACGAGCAGTACTTC.

This clonotype was recorded many times. The CDR3, as DNA: TGTGCCACCAGCAGAGAGCGGGGGGGCACAGATACGCAGTATTTT. It is translated as CATSRERGGTDTQYF. The chain recombines TRBV15 with TRBJ2-3; 8 bases fit TRBD2. CDR1 and CDR2 (germline): LNHNV, YYDKDF (reference sequence). The V segment lost 0 bases and the J segment 1 base; nucleotides outside the gene matches: 0. The CDR3 contains 15 residues.

This clonotype was recorded many times. The gene calls are TRBV6-2 or TRBV6-3 and TRBJ1-2; tentatively, D is TRBD1 (5 bases). The CDR3 runs 12 residues. V was pared by 6 bases and J by 4 bases, with 9 bases between. CDR1 is MNHEY, CDR2 SVGEGT, per germline. CDR3 loop: CASRQDLYGYTF. The CDR3, as DNA: TGTGCCAGCAGACAGGACCTCTATGGCTACACCTTC.

The chain couples TRBV7-2 to TRBJ2-3; 11 bases are a match to TRBD2. Losses at the gene ends were 2 bases for V and 7 bases for J; bases not matched to a gene: 8. This CDR3 has 16 amino acids. Germline V gene lookup returns CDR1 SGHTA and CDR2 FQGNSA. The CDR3 here is CASSLRLAGGTNTQYF. As DNA, the CDR3 is TGTGCCAGCAGCTTACGCCTAGCGGGGGGTACAAATACGCAGTATTTT.

This clonotype has just a few counts. This chain connects TRBV29-1 to TRBJ2-2; either TRBD1 or TRBD2 may fit D (6 bases each). With 6 bases removed from V and 2 bases from J, the gap between germline ends came to 22 bases. The germline V gene has CDR1 SQVTM and CDR2 ANQGSEA. This CDR3 is built from 17 residues. The CDR3 nucleotides read TGCAGCGTGGAGGGATTGACGGGACACTTAAACACCGGGGAGCTGTTTTTT. This sequence encodes CSVEGLTGHLNTGELFF.

V is TRBV7-3 and J is TRBJ2-2, with 9 bases fitting TRBD1. The germline V gene has CDR1 SGHTA and CDR2 FQGTGA. This CDR3 contains 15 residues. V shed 4 bases and J 7 bases; nucleotides not matched to a gene: 7. CDR3 in amino acids: CASSSGQGTIGELFF. The DNA for the CDR3 is TGTGCCAGCAGCTCTGGACAGGGGACGATCGGGGAGCTGTTTTTT.

This clonotype has at least ten counts. The chain is built from TRBV7-8 and TRBJ2-1, with 9 bases aligning to TRBD2. Trimming took 2 bases from V and 6 from J; bases not matched to a gene: 2. CDR1 SGHVS and CDR2 FQNEAQ come from the germline V gene. This CDR3 contains 14 residues. CDR3 nucleotides: TGTGCCAGCAGCTTACTAGCGGGACCCAATGAGCAGTTCTTC. As protein: CASSLLAGPNEQFF.

This clonotype was observed a handful of times. The chain links TRBV6-2 or TRBV6-3 to TRBJ2-3; either TRBD1 or TRBD2 may fit D (6 bases each). The V and J ends lost 10 bases and 9 bases respectively, with 14 bases between them. Germline-derived CDR1 and CDR2 are MNHEY and SVGEGT. CDR3 length equals 11 residues. For the CDR3, the DNA is TGTGCCATCGGGGGCGGGGCGACGCAGTATTTT. Amino acid sequence: CAIGGGATQYF.

This clonotype was recorded a few times. The gene calls are TRBV20-1 and TRBJ2-5; the D gene is possibly TRBD2 (6 bases). V lost 3 bases, J lost 2 bases, and 10 bases lay in between. CDR1 and CDR2 from the germline V gene are DFQATT and SNEGSKA (reference sequence). The CDR3 contains 13 residues. The CDR3 nucleotides are TGCAGTGCTAGCCGGGACTCTCAAGAGACCCAGTACTTC. This codes for CSASRDSQETQYF.